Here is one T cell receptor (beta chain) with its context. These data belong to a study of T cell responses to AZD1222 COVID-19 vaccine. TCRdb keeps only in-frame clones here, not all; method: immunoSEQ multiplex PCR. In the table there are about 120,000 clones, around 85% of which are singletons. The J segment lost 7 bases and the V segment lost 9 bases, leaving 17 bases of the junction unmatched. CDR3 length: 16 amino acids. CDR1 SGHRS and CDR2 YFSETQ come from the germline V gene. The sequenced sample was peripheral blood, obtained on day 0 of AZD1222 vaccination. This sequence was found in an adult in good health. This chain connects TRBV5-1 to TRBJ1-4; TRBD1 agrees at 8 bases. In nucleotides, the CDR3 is TGCGCCACCAGAGAAGGGTACAGGGGGGAGAGTGAAAAACTGTTTTTT. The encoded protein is CATREGYRGESEKLFF.